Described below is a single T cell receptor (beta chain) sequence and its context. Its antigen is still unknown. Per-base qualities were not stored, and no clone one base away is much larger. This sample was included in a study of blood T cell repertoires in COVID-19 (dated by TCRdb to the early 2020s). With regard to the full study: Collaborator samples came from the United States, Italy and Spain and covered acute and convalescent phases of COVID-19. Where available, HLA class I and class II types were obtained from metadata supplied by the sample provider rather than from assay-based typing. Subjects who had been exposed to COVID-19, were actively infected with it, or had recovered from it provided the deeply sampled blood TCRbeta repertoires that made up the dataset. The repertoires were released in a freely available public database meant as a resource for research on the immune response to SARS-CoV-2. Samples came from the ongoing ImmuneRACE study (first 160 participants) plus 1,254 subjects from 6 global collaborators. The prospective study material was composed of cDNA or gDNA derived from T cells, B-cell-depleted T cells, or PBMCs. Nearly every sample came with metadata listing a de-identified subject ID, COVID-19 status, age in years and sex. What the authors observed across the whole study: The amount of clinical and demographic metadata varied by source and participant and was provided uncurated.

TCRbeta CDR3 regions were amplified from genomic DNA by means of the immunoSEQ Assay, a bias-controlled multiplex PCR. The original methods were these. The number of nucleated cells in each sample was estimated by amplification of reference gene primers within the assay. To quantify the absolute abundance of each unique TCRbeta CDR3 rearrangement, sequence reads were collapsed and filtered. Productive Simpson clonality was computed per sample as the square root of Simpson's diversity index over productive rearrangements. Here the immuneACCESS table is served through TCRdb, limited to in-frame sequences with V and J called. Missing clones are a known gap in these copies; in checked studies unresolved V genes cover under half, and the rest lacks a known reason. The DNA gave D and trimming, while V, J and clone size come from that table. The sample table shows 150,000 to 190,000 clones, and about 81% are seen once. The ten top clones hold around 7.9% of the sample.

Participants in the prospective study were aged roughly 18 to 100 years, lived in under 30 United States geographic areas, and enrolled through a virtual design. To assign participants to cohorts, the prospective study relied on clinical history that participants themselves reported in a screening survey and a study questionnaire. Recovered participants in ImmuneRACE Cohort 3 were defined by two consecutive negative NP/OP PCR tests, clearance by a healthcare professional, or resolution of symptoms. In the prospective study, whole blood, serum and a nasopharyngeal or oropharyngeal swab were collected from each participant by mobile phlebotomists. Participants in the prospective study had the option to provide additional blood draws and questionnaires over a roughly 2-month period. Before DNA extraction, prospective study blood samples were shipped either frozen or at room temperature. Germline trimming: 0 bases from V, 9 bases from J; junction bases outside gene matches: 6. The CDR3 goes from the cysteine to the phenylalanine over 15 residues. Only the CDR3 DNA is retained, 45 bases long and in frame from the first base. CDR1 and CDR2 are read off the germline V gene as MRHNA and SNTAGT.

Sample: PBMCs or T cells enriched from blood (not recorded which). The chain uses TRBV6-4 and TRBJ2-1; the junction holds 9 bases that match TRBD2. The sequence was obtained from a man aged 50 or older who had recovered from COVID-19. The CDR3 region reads CASSDSAGGPGEQFF. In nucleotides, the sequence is TGTGCCAGCAGTGACTCGGCGGGGGGGCCCGGTGAGCAGTTCTTC.